The 25 T cell receptor beta chains listed next were all sequenced from one sample in a study of T-cell memory formation after mild COVID-19. TCRdb re-called the 5' RACE reads through MiXCR, storing one row per CDR3 protein. Of under 550,000 distinct CDR3 sequences listed, approximately 19% were seen once; the top ten hold 20% to 25%. Sequencing was done on a sample of PBMCs or a T cell subset sorted from them (not recorded which). Receptor source: a man between 18 and 29 years old who had mild COVID-19 (a few samples of this study predate the infection). Cell type and time point are not known.

Ten or more counts support this clonotype. V gene TRBV7-3 combines with J gene TRBJ2-1; 11 nucleotides match TRBD2. Germline CDR1 and CDR2: SGHTA and FQGTGA. V trimming: 6 bases; J trimming: 3 bases; junction bases outside the gene matches: 4. CDR3 size: 15 residues. The CDR3 protein is CASSSTSGGYNEQFF. In nucleotides, the CDR3 is TGTGCCAGCAGTTCTACTAGCGGGGGCTACAATGAGCAGTTCTTC.

The chain uses TRBV18 and TRBJ2-7; TRBD1 matches 7 bases. J gave up 2 bases and V 3 bases, and 4 bases lay outside the gene matches. The CDR3 consists of 14 residues. Germline assignment: CDR1 KGHSH and CDR2 LQKENI. CDR3 nucleotides: TGTGCCAGCTCACCTCCGGGACAGACCTACGAGCAGTACTTC. Its protein is CASSPPGQTYEQYF.

V usage is TRBV5-1 and J usage is TRBJ2-1; 7 bases are a match to TRBD2. V lost 4 bases to trimming and J lost 12 bases; unmatched junction nucleotides: 16. From germline, CDR1 is SGHRS and CDR2 YFSETQ. The CDR3 has 15 amino acids. CDR3 loop: CASSGEGSRSLRQFF. The CDR3 DNA is TGCGCCAGCAGCGGGGAGGGGAGCAGGTCCCTCCGGCAGTTCTTC. Supplemented by reference TRBV5-1 and TRBJ2-1, the full variable domain reads KAGVTQTPRYLIKTRGQQVTLSCSPISGHRSVSWYQQTPGQGLQFLFEYFSETQRNKGNFPGRFSGRQFSNSRSEMNVSTLELGDSALYLCASSGEGSRSLRQFFGPGTRLTVL.

This clonotype was observed a handful of times. The V and J genes are TRBV4-3 and TRBJ2-3, with no clear D. The germline CDR1 and CDR2 sequences are LGHNA and YSLEER. V gave up 4 bases and J gave up 4 bases, with 12 bases separating them. There are 14 residues in the CDR3. The DNA for the CDR3 is TGCGCCAGCAGCCCACAGACCCCACCAGATACGCAGTATTTT. Translated: CASSPQTPPDTQYF.

This clonotype came up many times. V gene TRBV7-6 combines with J gene TRBJ1-5; tentatively, D is TRBD1 (6 bases). Trimming took off 2 bases at V and 3 bases at J, with 11 bases between the two ends. The CDR3 extends over 15 amino acids. In germline, CDR1 is SGHVS, CDR2 FNYEAQ. The CDR3 DNA reads TGTGCCAGCAGCTTACAATCAGGGGTCAATCAGCCCCAGCATTTT. Its translation: CASSLQSGVNQPQHF.

This clonotype was seen a handful of times. J is TRBJ1-3 and V is TRBV7-6; TRBD1 is a possible D gene (6 bases). CDR1 SGHVS and CDR2 FNYEAQ come from the germline V gene. V was pared by 4 bases and J by 9 bases, with 16 bases between. The CDR3 totals 14 residues. The CDR3 sequence: CASSSETGALTIYF. The CDR3 coding sequence is TGTGCCAGCAGCTCCGAGACAGGCGCTCTCACCATATATTTT.

This clonotype turned up a few times. The chain couples TRBV6-5 to TRBJ1-2; 8 positions match TRBD1. The ends lost 6 bases at V and 5 bases at J; junction bases unmatched: 11. Germline values: CDR1 MNHEY, CDR2 SVGAGI. There are 15 residues in the CDR3. CDR3 nucleotides: TGTGCCAGCAGCATGTTCGACAGGGGTGGATATGGCTACACCTTC. Its protein product is CASSMFDRGGYGYTF.

The sample holds a few counts of this clonotype. The rearrangement joins TRBV20-1 to TRBJ2-7; D tentatively reads TRBD1 or TRBD2 (5 bases each). CDR1 is DFQATT and CDR2 is SNEGSKA in the germline V gene (reference sequence). CDR3 size: 12 residues. Trimming cost V 3 bases and J 6 bases, with 12 bases left between them. The CDR3 reads CSARGDGFEQYV. CDR3 in DNA: TGCAGTGCTAGGGGGGACGGCTTCGAGCAGTACGTC.

Only a few counts were recorded for this clonotype. This chain connects TRBV6-6 to TRBJ1-4, with D uncertain. Germline assignment: CDR1 MNHNY and CDR2 SVGAGI (reference sequence). V lost 2 bases to trimming and J lost 8 bases, with 15 bases between them. There are 15 residues in the CDR3. The CDR3 region is CASSYLDIREEKLFF. The CDR3 DNA reads as TGTGCCAGCAGTTACCTTGACATCAGAGAGGAAAAACTGTTTTTT.

This clonotype was picked up a small number of times. V gene TRBV6-6 combines with J gene TRBJ2-2; D possibly corresponds to TRBD2 (7 bases). Germline values: CDR1 MNHNY, CDR2 SVGAGI (reference sequence). Trimming stripped 2 bases from V and 7 bases from J, with 14 bases between. The CDR3 spans 15 residues. The CDR3 here is CASSYEGGAGGELFF. In DNA, the CDR3 is TGTGCCAGCAGTTACGAGGGGGGGGCTGGCGGGGAGCTGTTTTTT.

V and J are TRBV4-1 and TRBJ2-7; a possible D gene is TRBD2 (5 bases). V was trimmed by 0 bases and J by 5 bases, leaving 11 bases between them. This CDR3 comprises 14 residues. Germline V gene lookup returns CDR1 MGHRA and CDR2 YSYEKL. The CDR3 reads CASSQELARDEQYF. CDR3 nucleotide sequence: TGCGCCAGCAGCCAAGAATTAGCGAGGGACGAGCAGTACTTC.

This clonotype was recorded at least ten times. The chain carries TRBV15 and TRBJ2-2; D not certain. V was trimmed by 0 bases and J by 7 bases, leaving 12 bases between them. This CDR3 comprises 15 residues. Germline V gene lookup returns CDR1 LNHNV and CDR2 YYDKDF (reference sequence). The CDR3 here is CATSRDREWDGELFF. The DNA of the CDR3 is TGTGCCACCAGCAGAGATCGAGAATGGGACGGGGAGCTGTTTTTT.

The table lists this clonotype with a few counts. The genes are TRBV6-2 or TRBV6-3 and TRBJ2-7, with D perhaps matching TRBD2 (7 bases). Germline-derived CDR1 and CDR2 are MNHEY and SVGEGT. The CDR3 is 13 amino acids. The V gene lost 4 bases and the J gene lost 6 bases, with 13 bases spanning the gap. CDR3 DNA sequence: TGTGCCAGCAGTTGGGGGGGCGCGATCGAGCAGTACTTC. This sequence encodes CASSWGGAIEQYF.

V and J are TRBV6-5 and TRBJ2-3; no firm D call. This CDR3 comprises 13 residues. Germline CDR1 is MNHEY and CDR2 is SVGAGI. V lost 6 bases and J 0 bases, leaving 7 bases between the germline ends. CDR3 bases: TGTGCCAGCAGAAGGGTTAGCACAGATACGCAGTATTTT. This translates into CASRRVSTDTQYF.

This clonotype was counted between two and nine times. V gene TRBV27 combines with J gene TRBJ2-7; TRBD1 aligns across 7 bases. Germline CDR1 reads MNHEY; CDR2 reads SMNVEV (reference sequence). V shed 5 bases, J shed 1 base, and the junction held 8 bases outside the gene matches. The CDR3 consists of 15 residues. Here the CDR3 DNA reads TGTGCCAGCAGTCGGACAGGACCCGTTTCCTACGAGCAGTACTTC. Translated, it gives CASSRTGPVSYEQYF.

This clonotype was counted between two and nine times. V usage is TRBV5-1 and J usage is TRBJ1-3; D is uncertain. CDR1 and CDR2 from the germline V gene are SGHRS and YFSETQ. The CDR3 spans 14 residues. V was cut by 2 bases and J by 4 bases, with 10 bases left in between. CDR3 sequence: CASSFDIVGNTIYF. CDR3 coding DNA: TGCGCCAGCAGCTTCGACATAGTCGGAAACACCATATATTTT.

This clonotype was counted only a few times. This chain joins TRBV29-1 and TRBJ1-1; unclear D gene. This CDR3 is 12 amino acids long. Between the trimmed V and J ends, which lost 4 bases and 5 bases, there was a span of 11 bases. Per germline, CDR1 SQVTM and CDR2 ANQGSEA. The DNA for the CDR3 is TGCAGCGTTGGGAATAGACGGACTGAAGCTTTCTTT. This sequence encodes CSVGNRRTEAFF.

The chain recombines TRBV6-2 or TRBV6-3 with TRBJ2-7; D is ambiguous. The ends were cut back, 4 bases at V and 7 bases at J, with 14 bases in the middle. CDR1 is MNHEY and CDR2 is SVGEGT in the germline V gene. There are 13 residues in the CDR3. This CDR3 reads CASSWALVGEQYF. The CDR3, as DNA: TGTGCCAGCAGTTGGGCCCTGGTTGGGGAGCAGTACTTC.

Ten or more counts support this clonotype. The chain joins TRBV7-6 to TRBJ2-5; 7 nucleotides match TRBD1. The length of the CDR3 is 14 residues. The V gene's germline CDR1 is SGHVS and CDR2 FNYEAQ. Trimming removed 5 bases from V and 2 bases from J; junction bases left unmatched: 5. CDR3 sequence: CASSAGTAQETQYF. The CDR3 bases are TGTGCCAGCAGCGCCGGGACAGCACAAGAGACCCAGTACTTC.

As DNA, the CDR3 is TGTGCCAGCAGACCGGGACTAGCGGGGTCACCGTACTTC. Translated, it gives CASRPGLAGSPYF. This chain uses TRBV6-2 or TRBV6-3 with TRBJ2-5; 13 bases line up with TRBD2. This CDR3 is built from 13 residues. CDR1 is MNHEY, CDR2 SVGEGT, per germline. V shed 6 bases, J shed 13 bases, and the junction held 8 bases outside the gene matches.

This clonotype has more than one count but fewer than ten. The chain joins TRBV4-2 to TRBJ2-5; 9 bases map to TRBD2. Germline loops: CDR1 LGHNA, CDR2 YNFKEQ. The CDR3 spans 17 residues. The junction had 8 bases not matched to a gene; V was cut back by 1 base and J by 2 bases. The DNA for the CDR3 is TGTGCCAGCAGCCAAGGCTGGAGCGGGGGGAATCAAGAGACCCAGTACTTC. As protein: CASSQGWSGGNQETQYF.

This clonotype was observed a handful of times. The chain combines TRBV2 with TRBJ2-3; 8 bases fit TRBD1. This CDR3 spans 15 amino acids. Germline CDR1 SNHLY, CDR2 FYNNEI. V shed 6 bases, J shed 6 bases, and the junction held 11 bases outside the gene matches. CDR3 residues: CASRTGTGRGDTQYF. The CDR3 coding sequence is TGTGCCAGCAGGACCGGGACAGGCAGAGGGGATACGCAGTATTTT. Complete variable domain (other parts from reference TRBV2 and TRBJ2-3): EPEVTQTPSHQVTQMGQEVILRCVPISNHLYFYWYRQILGQKVEFLVSFYNNEISEKSEIFDDQFSVERPDGSNFTLKIRSTKLEDSAMYFCASRTGTGRGDTQYFGPGTRLTVL.

V usage is TRBV7-9 and J usage is TRBJ1-1; 7 bases match TRBD1. This CDR3 region has 17 residues. In germline, CDR1 is SEHNR, CDR2 FQNEAQ (reference sequence). The J segment lost 2 bases and the V segment lost 5 bases, leaving 14 bases of the junction unmatched. CDR3 nucleotides: TGTGCCAGCAGCCTCTGGCCGGGACAGAATCTAAACACTGAAGCTTTCTTT. As protein: CASSLWPGQNLNTEAFF. Based on the CDR3 plus reference TRBV7-9 and TRBJ1-1, the full variable domain is DTGVSQNPRHKITKRGQNVTFRCDPISEHNRLYWYRQTLGQGPEFLTYFQNEAQLEKSRLLSDRFSAERPKGSFSTLEIQRTEQGDSAMYLCASSLWPGQNLNTEAFFGQGTRLTVV.

This clonotype has more than one count but fewer than ten. The chain employs TRBV20-1 and TRBJ2-3; TRBD1 matches 7 bases. The CDR3 consists of 14 residues. Losses at the gene ends were 3 bases for V and 1 base for J; bases not matched to a gene: 4. Germline CDR1 reads DFQATT; CDR2 reads SNEGSKA (reference sequence). CDR3 in DNA: TGCAGTGCTAGGACAGGGATCGGCACAGATACGCAGTATTTT. It yields the protein CSARTGIGTDTQYF.

This clonotype was seen repeatedly, ten times or more. This chain links TRBV6-2 or TRBV6-3 with TRBJ1-1; D may be TRBD1 (6 bases). V lost 6 bases and J lost 6, with 14 bases in between. Germline CDR1 reads MNHEY; CDR2 reads SVGEGT. The CDR3 has 13 residues. The CDR3 reads CASRGTGFAEAFF. CDR3 nucleotides: TGTGCCAGCAGGGGAACAGGGTTCGCTGAAGCTTTCTTT.